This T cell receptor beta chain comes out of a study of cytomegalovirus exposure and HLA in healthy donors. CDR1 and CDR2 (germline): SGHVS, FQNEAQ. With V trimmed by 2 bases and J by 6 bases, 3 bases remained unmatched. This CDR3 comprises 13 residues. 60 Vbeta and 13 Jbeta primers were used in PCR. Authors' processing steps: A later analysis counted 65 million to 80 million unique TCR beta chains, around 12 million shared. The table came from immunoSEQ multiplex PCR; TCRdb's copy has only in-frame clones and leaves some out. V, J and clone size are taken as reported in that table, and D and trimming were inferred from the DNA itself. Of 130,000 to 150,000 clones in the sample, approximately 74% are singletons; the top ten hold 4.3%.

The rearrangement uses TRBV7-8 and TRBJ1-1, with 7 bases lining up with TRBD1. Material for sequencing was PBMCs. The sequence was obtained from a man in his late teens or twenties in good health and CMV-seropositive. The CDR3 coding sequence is TGTGCCAGCAGCTTACGACAGGGACCTGAAGCTTTCTTT. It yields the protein CASSLRQGPEAFF.